The present TCR beta chain was sequenced within a study of type 1 and type 2 diabetes patients. Study-level information: The whole study generated 15 million to 20 million paired-end reads. Notes on the study in general: Both CD4+ and CD8+ type 2 diabetes repertoires showed significantly higher diversity than type 1. Type 2 diabetes patients had few highly-expanded CD4+ clones, median one.

Standard classification criteria confirmed type 1 or type 2 diabetes in all patients. This CDR3 is 15 amino acids long. Looked up from germline, CDR1 is MNHEY and CDR2 is SVGAGI. V was clipped by 0 bases and J by 6 bases, with 14 bases between them. Amplification started from genomic DNA. Multiplex PCR with 30 forward and 13 reverse primers amplified the TCR beta CDR3. Via MiXCR, TCRdb re-called the multiplex PCR reads, giving one row per CDR3 protein. The sample lists 280,000 or so distinct CDR3 sequences; roughly 50% were seen once. As concerns this clonotype: What it binds is not known.

Material: peripheral blood mononuclear cells (PBMCs). This chain joins TRBV6-5 and TRBJ1-2; no clear D gene. This TCR was recovered from a man younger than 30 with type 2 diabetes. Here the CDR3 DNA reads TGTGCCAGCAGTTACTCTGGAGGACGGATTGATGGCTACACCTTC. This translates into CASSYSGGRIDGYTF.